Each of the 32 T cell receptor beta chains below was sequenced from the same sample in a study of cytomegalovirus exposure and HLA in healthy donors. 60 Vbeta and 13 Jbeta primers were used in PCR. This table comes from immunoSEQ multiplex PCR, and its TCRdb copy is limited to in-frame clones, with some not included. The sample lists under 150,000 clones; 55% to 75% were seen once. The specimen was PBMCs. The receptors were gathered from a human donor in good health.

This clone was counted between two and nine times. Germline and junction disagree at one end, which may indicate a read error. The rearrangement links TRBV7-9 to TRBJ2-7; D is possibly TRBD1 (5 bases). In germline, CDR1 is SEHNR, CDR2 FQNEAQ (reference sequence). The CDR3 is 14 residues long. CDR3 bases: TGTTCCAGCAGCGATCGGACAACCTTCTACGAGCAGTACTTC. Translating it yields CSSSDRTTFYEQYF.

The chain recombines TRBV19 with TRBJ1-2; D is uncertain. Germline lookup yields CDR1 LNHDA and CDR2 SQIVND (reference sequence). The CDR3 has 16 amino acids. Deletions cut 5 bases from V and 4 bases from J, with 20 bases between. The CDR3 spells CASSPTRSTLFYGYTF. In DNA form, the CDR3 reads TGTGCCAGTAGTCCAACAAGGAGCACCCTCTTCTATGGCTACACCTTC.

Only a few counts were recorded for this clone. The V and J genes are TRBV5-6 and TRBJ2-7; TRBD2 matches at 7 bases. The CDR3 consists of 12 residues. The germline gives CDR1 SGHDT, CDR2 YYEEEE. J gave up 6 bases and V 2 bases, and 2 bases lay outside the gene matches. The CDR3 protein is CASSLGRGEQYF. The CDR3 DNA reads as TGTGCCAGCAGCTTAGGGAGGGGCGAGCAGTACTTC.

Only a few counts were recorded for this clone. V is TRBV6-5 and J is TRBJ1-5, with no clear D. Germline loops: CDR1 MNHEY, CDR2 SVGAGI. The CDR3 is made up of 13 amino acids. V lost 2 bases and J lost 4, with 6 bases in between. The CDR3 sequence: CASSYGRNQPQHF. The CDR3 region has the DNA TGTGCCAGCAGTTACGGCAGAAATCAGCCCCAGCATTTT.

The J gene is TRBJ1-2, the V gene TRBV7-2, with 10 bases that match TRBD1. V lost 2 bases, J lost 6 bases, and 12 bases stayed unmatched. Germline CDR1 is SGHTA and CDR2 is FQGNSA. CDR3 size: 17 residues. CDR3 protein: CASSLTGTGAGNDGYTF. CDR3 DNA: TGTGCCAGCAGCTTAACCGGGACAGGGGCAGGGAACGATGGCTACACCTTC.

The chain links TRBV7-6 to TRBJ1-3; TRBD1 might be the D (5 bases). V was shortened by 4 bases and J by 7 bases, with 11 bases between the two germline ends. This CDR3 contains 13 residues. Looked up from germline, CDR1 is SGHVS and CDR2 is FNYEAQ. In DNA form, the CDR3 reads TGTGCCAGCAGCTCACACCCAGGGAACACCATATATTTT. It is translated as CASSSHPGNTIYF. The full variable domain, in which reference TRBV7-6 and TRBJ1-3 provide the parts outside the CDR3, is GAGVSQSPRYKVTKRGQDVALRCDPISGHVSLYWYRQALGQGPEFLTYFNYEAQQDKSGLPNDRFSAERPEGSISTLTIQRTEQRDSAMYRCASSSHPGNTIYFGEGSWLTVV.

This clone was detected only once. This rearrangement joins TRBV2 to TRBJ2-7; 8 positions agree with TRBD1. The junction had 5 bases not matched to a gene; V was cut back by 2 bases and J by 5 bases. The CDR3 has 14 residues. Germline values: CDR1 SNHLY, CDR2 FYNNEI. The CDR3 is CASSEQGALDEQYF. CDR3 bases: TGTGCCAGCAGTGAACAGGGGGCGCTGGACGAGCAGTACTTC.

This clone has a handful of counts. The rearrangement joins TRBV6-1 to TRBJ2-6; 11 bases line up with TRBD2. The CDR3 extends over 16 amino acids. Germline-derived CDR1 and CDR2 are MNHNS and SASEGT. After removal of 4 bases from V and 1 base from J, the junction contained 0 bases not matched to a gene. The CDR3, as DNA: TGTGCCAGCAGTGGACTAGCGGGGTCTGGGGCCAACGTCCTGACTTTC. Amino acid sequence: CASSGLAGSGANVLTF.

Regarding this clone: Its ends do not fully match the called genes, so a read error is possible. The sample carries other DNA sequences with the same CDR3. The gene calls are TRBV9 and TRBJ1-5; D remains unclear. The germline V gene encodes CDR1 SGDLS and CDR2 YYNGEE. There are 12 residues in the CDR3. The CDR3 reads CASSPRRQPQHF. DNA of the CDR3: TGCGCCAGCAGCCCGCGCCGACAGCCCCAGCATTTT.

V and J are TRBV11-2 and TRBJ2-7; 9 bases match TRBD2. Germline CDR1 reads SGHAT; CDR2 reads FQNNGV. CDR3 size: 15 residues. Trimming took 6 bases from V and 3 from J; bases not matched to a gene: 9. The CDR3 bases are TGTGCCAGCAGGATTCCGGGACTAGCCGGCTACGAGCAGTACTTC. Its translation: CASRIPGLAGYEQYF.

The table lists this clone with a count of one. V is TRBV7-9 and J is TRBJ2-7; no definite D call. The V end was cut by 0 bases, the J end by 2 bases, with 11 bases between. The CDR3 is 15 residues long. CDR1 and CDR2 (germline): SEHNR, FQNEAQ (reference sequence). The CDR3: CASSLALGTTYEQYF. DNA of the CDR3: TGTGCCAGCAGCTTAGCTCTCGGCACTACCTACGAGCAGTACTTC.

V is TRBV9 and J is TRBJ2-1; TRBD2 matches at 7 bases. Germline assignment: CDR1 SGDLS and CDR2 YYNGEE. The CDR3 runs 15 residues. The V gene end was trimmed by 3 bases and the J gene end by 4 bases; junction bases not matched to a gene: 7. The CDR3 sequence: CASSAPREGYNEQFF. The CDR3 DNA sequence: TGTGCCAGCAGCGCGCCCAGGGAGGGGTACAATGAGCAGTTCTTC. The full variable domain, completed using reference TRBV9 and TRBJ2-1, is DSGVTQTPKHLITATGQRVTLRCSPRSGDLSVYWYQQSLDQGLQFLIQYYNGEERAKGNILERFSAQQFPDLHSELNLSSLELGDSALYFCASSAPREGYNEQFFGPGTRLTVL.

This clone has a handful of counts. V is TRBV4-3 and J is TRBJ2-5; 14 bases line up with TRBD2. The J call is doubtful: the DNA matches TRBJ2-7 better. Germline assignment: CDR1 LGHNA and CDR2 YSLEER. CDR3 length equals 15 residues. CDR3 sequence: CASSLGTSGGYEQYF. The CDR3, as DNA: TGCGCCAGCAGCCTCGGGACTAGCGGGGGCTACGAGCAGTACTTC.

V gene TRBV19 combines with J gene TRBJ1-5, with D unclear. V dropped 2 bases and J dropped 2 bases, with 7 bases sitting between them. Germline lookup yields CDR1 LNHDA and CDR2 SQIVND (reference sequence). This CDR3 has 14 residues. CDR3 sequence reads: CASSIRVGNQPQHF. CDR3 sequence (DNA): TGTGCCAGTAGTATACGGGTAGGCAATCAGCCCCAGCATTTT.

This chain joins TRBV15 and TRBJ1-4; 7 positions match TRBD1. Germline CDR1 reads LNHNV; CDR2 reads YYDKDF (reference sequence). The CDR3 loop spans 14 amino acids. J was trimmed by 6 bases and V by 3 bases; bases with no gene match: 4. CDR3 region: CATSRDRQDEKLFF. Written as DNA, the CDR3 is TGTGCCACCAGCAGGGACAGGCAGGATGAAAAACTGTTTTTT.

The chain is built from TRBV2 and TRBJ2-3, with 10 bases aligning to TRBD2. Unmatched junction bases numbered 3, after V lost 6 bases and J lost 0 bases. The germline gives CDR1 SNHLY, CDR2 FYNNEI. The CDR3 contains 15 residues. This chain's CDR3 is CASRQLAGSTDTQYF. The CDR3 DNA sequence: TGTGCCAGCAGACAACTAGCGGGAAGCACAGATACGCAGTATTTT. Looking up the rest from reference TRBV2 and TRBJ2-3 gives the full variable domain: EPEVTQTPSHQVTQMGQEVILRCVPISNHLYFYWYRQILGQKVEFLVSFYNNEISEKSEIFDDQFSVERPDGSNFTLKIRSTKLEDSAMYFCASRQLAGSTDTQYFGPGTRLTVL.

J is TRBJ1-1 and V is TRBV18; no reliable D call. The V end was cut by 3 bases, the J end by 3 bases, with 8 bases between. In germline, CDR1 is KGHSH, CDR2 LQKENI. The CDR3 extends over 13 amino acids. The CDR3 spells CASSPVGDTEAFF. The DNA for the CDR3 is TGTGCCAGCTCACCGGTCGGGGACACTGAAGCTTTCTTT.

V is TRBV9 and J is TRBJ2-1; 7 bases are shared with TRBD2. Germline lookup yields CDR1 SGDLS and CDR2 YYNGEE. Unmatched junction bases numbered 10, after V lost 4 bases and J lost 6 bases. The CDR3 has 15 amino acids. The CDR3 reads CASSPAGGSANEQFF. In DNA, the CDR3 is TGTGCCAGCAGCCCAGCCGGGGGGAGCGCCAATGAGCAGTTCTTC.

This clone showed up just a few times. At one boundary the junction diverges from the germline segment, which might be a read error. The genes are TRBV7-9 and TRBJ1-4, with D unresolved. CDR1 is SEHNR and CDR2 is FQNEAQ in the germline V gene (reference sequence). The length of the CDR3 is 16 residues. The DNA for the CDR3 is TGTTCCAGCAGCCATAGGGAGGGCCGAGGCGATGAAAAACTGTTTTTT. As protein: CSSSHREGRGDEKLFF. Supplemented by reference TRBV7-9 and TRBJ1-4, the full variable domain reads DTGVSQNPRHKITKRGQNVTFRCDPISEHNRLYWYRQTLGQGPEFLTYFQNEAQLEKSRLLSDRFSAERPKGSFSTLEIQRTEQGDSAMYLCSSSHREGRGDEKLFFGSGTQLSVL.

This rearrangement joins TRBV7-9 to TRBJ1-3; D is uncertain. Trimming removed 6 bases from V and 0 bases from J, with 6 bases in between. The CDR3 runs 13 residues. Germline V gene sequence: CDR1 SEHNR, CDR2 FQNEAQ (reference sequence). CDR3 nucleotides: TGTGCCAGCAGTCAGGCCTCTGGAAACACCATATATTTT. Amino acid sequence: CASSQASGNTIYF.

The chain couples TRBV9 to TRBJ1-2, with D unresolved. The V gene's germline CDR1 is SGDLS and CDR2 YYNGEE. Deletions cut 4 bases from V and 5 bases from J, with 12 bases between. This CDR3 is 13 amino acids long. This CDR3 is CASSPAGGYGYTF. CDR3 nucleotide sequence: TGTGCCAGCAGCCCCGCAGGCGGGTATGGCTACACCTTC. The full variable domain, its missing parts supplied by reference TRBV9 and TRBJ1-2, is DSGVTQTPKHLITATGQRVTLRCSPRSGDLSVYWYQQSLDQGLQFLIQYYNGEERAKGNILERFSAQQFPDLHSELNLSSLELGDSALYFCASSPAGGYGYTFGSGTRLTVV.

DNA for the CDR3: TGTGCCAGCGGTCGGACAGGGGCCGAGAGGGAGCAGTACTTC. It codes for CASGRTGAEREQYF. The gene calls are TRBV27 and TRBJ2-7, with TRBD1 identical over 9 bases. V lost 8 bases and J lost 7; bases outside the gene matches: 12. The CDR3 covers 14 residues. CDR1 is MNHEY and CDR2 is SMNVEV in the germline V gene (reference sequence).

The chain combines TRBV11-3 with TRBJ2-1; TRBD1 matches 7 bases. The junction had 14 bases not matched to a gene; V was cut back by 4 bases and J by 8 bases. The CDR3 contains 16 residues. Germline values: CDR1 SGHNT, CDR2 YENEEA. The CDR3 reads CASSSRHRGRGDEQFF. CDR3 nucleotide sequence: TGTGCCAGCAGCTCAAGACACAGGGGAAGGGGCGATGAGCAGTTCTTC.

The chain employs TRBV6-1 and TRBJ2-5; possible D gene TRBD1, 5 bases. Germline loops: CDR1 MNHNS, CDR2 SASEGT. The V end was cut by 0 bases, the J end by 0 bases, with 8 bases between. The CDR3 runs 15 residues. CDR3 nucleotides: TGTGCCAGCAGTGAAGCGTACAGGTACCAAGAGACCCAGTACTTC. It encodes CASSEAYRYQETQYF.

This chain connects TRBV21-1 to TRBJ1-4. TRBV21-1 is recorded as a pseudogene. CDR3 size: 14 residues. The DNA for the CDR3 is TGTGCCAGCAGTAAGACTGCAACTAATGAAAAACTGTTTTTT. Encoded protein: CASSKTATNEKLFF.

This chain joins TRBV7-3 and TRBJ2-7; D is perhaps TRBD2 (5 bases). Trimming shortened V by 5 bases and J by 6 bases, and 20 bases separated the two germline ends. The CDR3 spans 15 residues. The V gene's germline CDR1 is SGHTA and CDR2 FQGTGA. The CDR3 nucleotides read TGTGCCAGCAGCCGAGGGAACCGCTCTCCAGCCGAGCAGTACTTC. Its translation: CASSRGNRSPAEQYF.

The chain employs TRBV5-1 and TRBJ1-3; a weak D match, TRBD1 (5 bases). V was pared by 0 bases and J by 2 bases, with 12 bases between. CDR1 is SGHRS, CDR2 YFSETQ, per germline. The length of the CDR3 is 16 residues. The CDR3 DNA sequence: TGCGCCAGCAGCTTGGGGCAGGGAGGTCCTGGAAACACCATATATTTT. Translated: CASSLGQGGPGNTIYF.

V usage is TRBV7-6 and J usage is TRBJ1-2; no definite D call. This CDR3 contains 15 residues. The V gene lost 2 bases and the J gene lost 5 bases, with 15 bases spanning the gap. Germline CDR1 and CDR2: SGHVS and FNYEAQ. CDR3 in amino acids: CASSLSPGSQYGYTF. The CDR3 DNA reads as TGTGCCAGCAGCTTATCTCCCGGGAGCCAATATGGCTACACCTTC. Looking up the rest from reference TRBV7-6 and TRBJ1-2 gives the full variable domain: GAGVSQSPRYKVTKRGQDVALRCDPISGHVSLYWYRQALGQGPEFLTYFNYEAQQDKSGLPNDRFSAERPEGSISTLTIQRTEQRDSAMYRCASSLSPGSQYGYTFGSGTRLTVV.

The chain couples TRBV21-1 to TRBJ1-1. TRBV21-1 is annotated as a pseudogene. The CDR3 loop spans 15 amino acids. This CDR3 is CASSKEGGGYTEAFF. CDR3 sequence (DNA): TGTGCCAGCAGCAAAGAGGGGGGAGGGTACACTGAAGCTTTCTTT.

This clone was seen a few times. The rearrangement joins TRBV5-1 to TRBJ2-1, with 10 positions matching TRBD2. V was pared by 2 bases and J by 6 bases, with 5 bases of the junction left unmatched. The CDR3 runs to 15 residues. Germline V gene lookup returns CDR1 SGHRS and CDR2 YFSETQ. Here the CDR3 DNA reads TGCGCCAGCAGCTTTGAACTAGCGGGGTCCAATGAGCAGTTCTTC. Its translation is CASSFELAGSNEQFF.

This clone was counted between two and nine times. The J gene is TRBJ2-3, the V gene TRBV19, with TRBD2 matching over 8 bases. V trimming: 1 base; J trimming: 4 bases; junction bases outside the gene matches: 4. CDR3 size: 15 residues. The germline V gene has CDR1 LNHDA and CDR2 SQIVND (reference sequence). In nucleotides, the CDR3 is TGTGCCAGTAGTATAGGGGGTAGCGGGGCAGATACGCAGTATTTT. It codes for CASSIGGSGADTQYF.

The chain is built from TRBV10-3 and TRBJ2-7; 8 bases are shared with TRBD2. Germline CDR1 and CDR2: ENHRY and SYGVKD. J lost 2 bases, V lost 7 bases, and 10 bases had no gene match. This CDR3 comprises 15 residues. This CDR3 reads CAIMSGRAGTYEQYF. The DNA for the CDR3 is TGTGCCATCATGTCCGGGAGGGCCGGAACCTACGAGCAGTACTTC.